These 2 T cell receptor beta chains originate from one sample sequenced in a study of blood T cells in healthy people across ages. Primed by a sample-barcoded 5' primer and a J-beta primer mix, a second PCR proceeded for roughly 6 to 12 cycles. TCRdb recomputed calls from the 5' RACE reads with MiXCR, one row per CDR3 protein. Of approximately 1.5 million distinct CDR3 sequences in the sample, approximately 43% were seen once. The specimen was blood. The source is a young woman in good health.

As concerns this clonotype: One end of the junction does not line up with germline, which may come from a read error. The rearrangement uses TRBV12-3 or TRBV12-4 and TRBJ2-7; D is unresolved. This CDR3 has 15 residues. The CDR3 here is CASGLGAGISYEQYF. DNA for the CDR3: TGTGCCAGCGGTTTAGGTGCCGGCATTTCCTACGAGCAGTACTTC.

The CDR3 here is CASSLSARKGYTF. CDR3 nucleotide sequence: TGTGCCAGCAGCTTAAGTGCCCGGAAGGGCTACACCTTC. The V call is TRBV7-3, the J call TRBJ1-2; D unresolved. Trimming took 1 base from V and 8 from J, leaving 11 bases between them. The CDR3 spans 13 residues. The V gene's germline CDR1 is SGHTA and CDR2 FQGTGA.